This TCR beta chain derives from a study of CD8+CD57+ T cells in acquired aplastic anemia. Study details: Each DNA sample taken from sorted CD4+ and CD8+ cells came to 3.2 ug on average. General study points: Found in both controls and patients were twenty-nine CD8+ CDR3 sequences.

Trimming took 7 bases from V and 11 from J; bases not matched to a gene: 10. Germline V gene sequence: CDR1 SQVTM, CDR2 ANQGSEA. This CDR3 is 13 amino acids long. Worth noting for this clonotype: The antigen is undetermined.

Profiling that covered TCR beta VDJ and CDR3 relied on genomic DNA as its template. TCRdb itself ran the reads through MiXCR, one entry per CDR3 protein. The data show more than 150,000 distinct CDR3 sequences, around 50% seen once. Patients sequenced had flow cytometry evidence of CD8+CD57+ cell expansion. The receptor's source is a human donor with aplastic anemia. The chain uses TRBV29-1 and TRBJ1-6; the match to TRBD1 covers 8 bases. The sample taken for sequencing was sorted CD4+, CD8+, or CD8+CD57+ T cells (not recorded which) from PBMCs. Written as DNA, the CDR3 is TGCAGCGGGGCGGACAGGGTGGTTGCACCCCTCCACTTT. Its protein product is CSGADRVVAPLHF.